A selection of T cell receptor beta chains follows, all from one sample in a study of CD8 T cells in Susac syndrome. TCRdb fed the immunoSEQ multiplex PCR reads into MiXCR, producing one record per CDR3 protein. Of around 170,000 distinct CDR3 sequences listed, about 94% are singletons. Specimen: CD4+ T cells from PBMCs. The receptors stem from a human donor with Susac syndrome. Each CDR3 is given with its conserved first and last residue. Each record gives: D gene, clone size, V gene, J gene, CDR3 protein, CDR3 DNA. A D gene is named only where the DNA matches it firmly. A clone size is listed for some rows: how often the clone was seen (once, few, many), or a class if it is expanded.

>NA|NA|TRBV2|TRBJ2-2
CASFTGTAKGELFF
TGTGCCAGCTTTACCGGGACTGCCAAGGGGGAGCTGTTTTTT
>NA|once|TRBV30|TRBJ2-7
CAWSFWSYEQYF
TGTGCCTGGAGTTTCTGGTCCTACGAGCAGTACTTC
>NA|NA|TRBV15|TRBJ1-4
CATSREGFREKLFF
TGTGCCACCAGCAGAGAGGGATTTCGTGAAAAACTGTTTTTT
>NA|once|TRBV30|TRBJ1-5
CAWGSQSNQPQHF
TGTGCCTGGGGTTCTCAAAGCAATCAGCCCCAGCATTTT
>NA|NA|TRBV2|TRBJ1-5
CASSELTENQPQHF
TGTGCCAGCAGTGAACTAACAGAAAATCAGCCCCAGCATTTT
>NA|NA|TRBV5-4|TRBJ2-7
CASSLRGRDYEQYF
TGTGCCAGCAGCTTGAGGGGACGGGACTACGAGCAGTACTTC
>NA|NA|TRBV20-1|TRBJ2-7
CSAGRGGGSFEQYF
TGCAGTGCTGGCCGAGGTGGGGGGTCCTTCGAGCAGTACTTC
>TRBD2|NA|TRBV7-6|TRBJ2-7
CASSRPGGAYEQYF
TGTGCCAGCAGCCGCCCGGGAGGGGCCTACGAGCAGTACTTC
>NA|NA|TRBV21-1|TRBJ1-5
CASSADQPQHF
TGTGCCAGCAGCGCAGATCAGCCCCAGCATTTT
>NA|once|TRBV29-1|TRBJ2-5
CSVDFLQGETQYF
TGCAGCGTTGATTTCTTGCAGGGGGAGACCCAGTACTTC
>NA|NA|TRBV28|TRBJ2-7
CASSFYKVGEFSYEQYF
TGTGCCAGCAGTTTTTACAAGGTGGGCGAGTTCTCCTACGAGCAGTACTTC
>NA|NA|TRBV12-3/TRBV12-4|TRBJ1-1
CATRGPLNTEAFF
TGTGCCACCAGGGGCCCATTGAACACTGAAGCTTTCTTT
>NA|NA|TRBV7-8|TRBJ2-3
CASSLGPRFRASGDTQYF
TGTGCCAGCAGCTTAGGTCCGCGATTCAGGGCTTCGGGAGATACGCAGTATTTT
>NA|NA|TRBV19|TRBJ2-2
CASSILGQLGELFF
TGTGCCAGTAGTATCCTCGGACAGCTCGGGGAGCTGTTTTTT
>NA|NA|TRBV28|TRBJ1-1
CASRGLLNTEAFF
TGTGCCAGCCGTGGGCTGCTGAACACTGAAGCTTTCTTT
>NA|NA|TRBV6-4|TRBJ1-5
CASSDSRDETQPQHF
TGTGCCAGCAGTGACTCCCGGGACGAGACTCAGCCCCAGCATTTT
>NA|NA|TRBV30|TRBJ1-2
CAWSVLQGFNGYTF
TGTGCCTGGAGTGTACTCCAGGGCTTTAATGGCTACACCTTC
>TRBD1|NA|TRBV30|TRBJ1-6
CAATPGTGHSPLHF
TGTGCCGCAACCCCCGGGACAGGGCACTCACCCCTCCACTTT
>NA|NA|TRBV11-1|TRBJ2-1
CASSLQAMKEQFF
TGTGCCAGCAGCTTACAAGCGATGAAAGAGCAGTTCTTC
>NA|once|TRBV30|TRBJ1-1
CAWSNRAVAEAFF
TGTGCCTGGAGTAACAGGGCAGTGGCTGAAGCTTTCTTT
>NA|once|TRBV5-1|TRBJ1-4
CASSEVGLGEKLFF
TGCGCCAGCAGCGAGGTGGGCCTGGGCGAAAAACTGTTTTTT
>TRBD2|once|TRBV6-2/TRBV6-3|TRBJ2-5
CASSLGLPGGETQYF
TGTGCCAGCAGTTTGGGACTACCCGGGGGGGAGACCCAGTACTTC
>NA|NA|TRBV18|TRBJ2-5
CASSPRNQETQYF
TGTGCCAGCTCACCACGAAACCAAGAGACCCAGTACTTC
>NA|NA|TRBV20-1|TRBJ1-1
CSAPNARGITEAFF
TGCAGTGCCCCAAACGCCAGGGGCATCACTGAAGCTTTCTTT
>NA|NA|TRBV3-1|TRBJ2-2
CASSQAVGAYTGELFF
TGTGCCAGCAGCCAAGCTGTGGGGGCTTACACCGGGGAGCTGTTTTTT
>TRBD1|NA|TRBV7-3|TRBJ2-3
CASSLTGTGPTDTQYF
TGTGCCAGCAGCTTAACGGGGACAGGGCCGACAGATACGCAGTATTTT
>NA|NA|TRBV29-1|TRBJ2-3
CSVGTDTQYF
TGCAGCGTTGGCACAGATACGCAGTATTTT
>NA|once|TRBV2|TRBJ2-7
CASSEGVLDPYEQYF
TGTGCCAGCAGTGAAGGCGTTCTCGATCCTTACGAGCAGTACTTC
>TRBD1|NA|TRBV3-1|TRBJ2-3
CASSQGQGHTDTQYF
TGTGCCAGCAGCCAAGGACAGGGCCACACAGATACGCAGTATTTT
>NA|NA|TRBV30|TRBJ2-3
CAWTSSDTQYF
TGTGCCTGGACCTCTAGCGATACGCAGTATTTT
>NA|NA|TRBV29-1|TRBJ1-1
CSVVAELNTEAFF
TGCAGCGTTGTAGCAGAGTTGAACACTGAAGCTTTCTTT
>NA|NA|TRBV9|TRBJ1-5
CASSVTDNNQPQHF
TGTGCCAGCAGCGTAACAGACAACAATCAGCCCCAGCATTTT
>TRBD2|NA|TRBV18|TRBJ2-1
CASSRITSSGGRNEQFF
TGTGCCAGCTCAAGAATCACCTCTAGCGGGGGGCGAAATGAGCAGTTCTTC
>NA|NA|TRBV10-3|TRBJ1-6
CAMRGHGDSPLHF
TGTGCCATGAGGGGACATGGAGATTCACCCCTCCACTTT
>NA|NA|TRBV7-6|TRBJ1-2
CASSPAGGGHYGYTF
TGTGCCAGCAGCCCAGCTGGGGGTGGTCACTATGGCTACACCTTC
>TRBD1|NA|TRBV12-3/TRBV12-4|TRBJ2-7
CASSSNRGLYEQYF
TGTGCCAGCAGTTCGAACAGGGGCCTCTACGAGCAGTACTTC
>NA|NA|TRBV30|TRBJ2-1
CAWSVGGVNEQFF
TGTGCCTGGAGTGTAGGGGGGGTCAATGAGCAGTTCTTC
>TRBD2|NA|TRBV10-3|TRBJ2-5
CAIRSSGGDQETQYF
TGTGCCATCAGATCTAGCGGGGGGGATCAAGAGACCCAGTACTTC
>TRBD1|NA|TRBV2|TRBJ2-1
CASVGTGTYNEQFF
TGTGCCAGCGTGGGGACAGGGACCTACAATGAGCAGTTCTTC
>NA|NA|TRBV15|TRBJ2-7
CATSRDLQVNSYEQYF
TGTGCCACCAGCAGAGATTTACAGGTCAACTCCTACGAGCAGTACTTC
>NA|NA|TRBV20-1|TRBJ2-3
CRGELTSTDTQYF
TGCAGGGGAGAGCTGACATCCACAGATACGCAGTATTTT
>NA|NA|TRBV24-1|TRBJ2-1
CATSGTPYNEQFF
TGTGCCACCAGTGGGACACCGTACAATGAGCAGTTCTTC
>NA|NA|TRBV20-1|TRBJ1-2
CSARGQYGYTF
TGCAGTGCTAGAGGGCAGTATGGCTACACCTTC
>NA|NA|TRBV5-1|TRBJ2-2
CASSFTGNTGELFF
TGCGCCAGCAGCTTTACAGGGAACACCGGGGAGCTGTTTTTT
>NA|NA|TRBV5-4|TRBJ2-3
CASSSGGPSRDTQYF
TGTGCCAGCAGCTCCGGGGGGCCGTCCAGAGATACGCAGTATTTT
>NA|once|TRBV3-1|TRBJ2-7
CASSQVPVSSYEQYF
TGTGCCAGCAGCCAAGTTCCAGTAAGCTCCTACGAGCAGTACTTC
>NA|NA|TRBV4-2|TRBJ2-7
CASSQARGYEQYF
TGTGCCAGCAGCCAAGCTCGGGGCTACGAGCAGTACTTC
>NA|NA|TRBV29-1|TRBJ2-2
CSVERGYTGELFF
TGCAGCGTTGAACGGGGTTACACCGGGGAGCTGTTTTTT
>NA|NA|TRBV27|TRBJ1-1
CASSLTLVANTEAFF
TGTGCCAGCAGTTTAACACTCGTTGCCAACACTGAAGCTTTCTTT
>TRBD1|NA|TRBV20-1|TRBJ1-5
CSARDNRGGNQPQHF
TGCAGTGCTAGAGATAACAGGGGAGGCAATCAGCCCCAGCATTTT
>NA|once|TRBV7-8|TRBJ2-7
CASSLLQTSSYEQYF
TGTGCCAGCAGCTTACTACAAACTAGCTCCTACGAGCAGTACTTC
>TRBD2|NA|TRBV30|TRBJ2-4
CAWSPKMGGVAKNIQYF
TGTGCCTGGAGTCCTAAAATGGGGGGGGTAGCCAAAAACATTCAGTACTTC
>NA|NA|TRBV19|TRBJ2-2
CASNGGHTGELFF
TGTGCCAGTAACGGGGGGCACACCGGGGAGCTGTTTTTT